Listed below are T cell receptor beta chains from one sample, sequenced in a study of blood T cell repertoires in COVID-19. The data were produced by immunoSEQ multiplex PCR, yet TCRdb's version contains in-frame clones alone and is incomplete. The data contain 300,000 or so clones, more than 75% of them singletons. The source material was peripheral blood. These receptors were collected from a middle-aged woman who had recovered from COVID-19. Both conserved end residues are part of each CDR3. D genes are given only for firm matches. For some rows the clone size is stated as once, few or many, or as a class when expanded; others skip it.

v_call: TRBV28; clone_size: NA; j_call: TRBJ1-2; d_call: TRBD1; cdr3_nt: TGTGCCAGCATCATACAGGGGGCGCCGGGTCTAAACTATGGCTACACCTTC; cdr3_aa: CASIIQGAPGLNYGYTF
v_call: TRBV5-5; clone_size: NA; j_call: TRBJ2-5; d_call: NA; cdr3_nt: TGTGCCAGCAGCTTGGTAGTCGGTTGGGAGACCCAGTACTTC; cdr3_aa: CASSLVVGWETQYF
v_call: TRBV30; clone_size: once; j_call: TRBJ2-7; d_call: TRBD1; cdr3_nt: TGTGCCTGGAGTCCGGGACAGGCCGTTTTGAACGAGCAGTACTTC; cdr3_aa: CAWSPGQAVLNEQYF
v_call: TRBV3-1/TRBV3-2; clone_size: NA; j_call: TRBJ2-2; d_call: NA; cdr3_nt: TGTGCCAGCAATGGAGGCCCCGCCGACACCGGGGAGCTGTTTTTT; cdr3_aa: CASNGGPADTGELFF
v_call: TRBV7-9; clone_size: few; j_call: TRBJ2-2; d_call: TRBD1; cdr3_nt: TGTGCCAGCAGCCTACAGGGGACCGGGGAGCTGTTTTTT; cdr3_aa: CASSLQGTGELFF
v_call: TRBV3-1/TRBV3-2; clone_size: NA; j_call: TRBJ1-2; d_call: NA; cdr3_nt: TGTGCCAGCAGCCAAGATCTTACGGGTGGCTACACCTTC; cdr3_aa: CASSQDLTGGYTF
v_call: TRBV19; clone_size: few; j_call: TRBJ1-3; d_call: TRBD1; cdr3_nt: TGTGCCAGTAGTCGATCATCCGGGACAGGTCGGAACACCATATATTTT; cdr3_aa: CASSRSSGTGRNTIYF
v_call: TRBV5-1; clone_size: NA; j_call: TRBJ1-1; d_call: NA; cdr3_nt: TGCGCCAGCAGCAGGGACACGATGAACACTGAAGCTTTCTTT; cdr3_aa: CASSRDTMNTEAFF
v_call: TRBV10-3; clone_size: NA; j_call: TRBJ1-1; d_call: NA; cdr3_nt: TGTGCCATCGGGCCCGGGGAAACTGAAGCTTTCTTT; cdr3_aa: CAIGPGETEAFF
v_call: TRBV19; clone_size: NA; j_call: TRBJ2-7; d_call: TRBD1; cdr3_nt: TGTGCCAGTAGTATCCGGGACAGGGGGCACGACGAGCAGTACTTC; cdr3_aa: CASSIRDRGHDEQYF
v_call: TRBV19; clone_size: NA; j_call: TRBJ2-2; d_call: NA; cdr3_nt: TGTGCCAGTAATCAGCGCACCGGGGAGCTGTTTTTT; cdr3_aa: CASNQRTGELFF
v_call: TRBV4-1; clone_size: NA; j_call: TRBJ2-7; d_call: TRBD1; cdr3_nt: TGCGCCAGCAGCCAACCCGGGACAGGGGGCTCCGAGCAGTACTTC; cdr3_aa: CASSQPGTGGSEQYF
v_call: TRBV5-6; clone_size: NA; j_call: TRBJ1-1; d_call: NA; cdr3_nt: TGTGCCAGCAGAACGTTCGGGAGGGGTGGGGAGAACACTGAAGCTTTCTTT; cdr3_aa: CASRTFGRGGENTEAFF
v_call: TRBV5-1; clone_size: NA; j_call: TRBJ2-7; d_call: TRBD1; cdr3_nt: TGCGCCAGCAGCTTGGAGCAGGGGGCAACAGACGAGCAGTACTTC; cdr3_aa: CASSLEQGATDEQYF
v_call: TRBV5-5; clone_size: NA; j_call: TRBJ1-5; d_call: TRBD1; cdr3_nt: TGTGCCAGCAGCTTTACCGGACAGGGAAGCAATCAGCCCCAGCATTTT; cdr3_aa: CASSFTGQGSNQPQHF
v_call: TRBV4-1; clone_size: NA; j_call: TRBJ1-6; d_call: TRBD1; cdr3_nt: TGCGCCAGCAGCGCATTAGGACAGGGGGTACGATGGTCACCCCTCCACTTT; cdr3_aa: CASSALGQGVRWSPLHF
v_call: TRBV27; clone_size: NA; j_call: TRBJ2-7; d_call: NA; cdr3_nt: TGTGCCAGCAGTTTATCGGGCAAGAGCTCCTACGAGCAGTACTTC; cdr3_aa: CASSLSGKSSYEQYF
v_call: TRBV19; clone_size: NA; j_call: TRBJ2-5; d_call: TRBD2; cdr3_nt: TGTGCCAGTAGTATGGTTAGCGGGGGGTACCAAGAGACCCAGTACTTC; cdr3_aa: CASSMVSGGYQETQYF
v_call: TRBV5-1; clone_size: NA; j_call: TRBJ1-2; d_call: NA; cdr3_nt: TGCGCCAGCAGGATGGACAGTTATAACTATGGCTACACCTTC; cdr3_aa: CASRMDSYNYGYTF
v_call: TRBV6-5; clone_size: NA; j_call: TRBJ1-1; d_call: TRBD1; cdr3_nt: TGTGCCACCAAAAACAGGGGGAGGAACACTGAAGCTTTCTTT; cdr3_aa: CATKNRGRNTEAFF
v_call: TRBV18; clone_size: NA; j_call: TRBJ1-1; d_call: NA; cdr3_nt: TGTGCCAGCTCACCTGACAGAGACACTGAAGCTTTCTTT; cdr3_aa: CASSPDRDTEAFF
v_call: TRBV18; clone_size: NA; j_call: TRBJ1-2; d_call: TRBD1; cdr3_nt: TGTGCCAGCTCACGCGGACAGGGTCTCGGCTACACCTTC; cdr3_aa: CASSRGQGLGYTF
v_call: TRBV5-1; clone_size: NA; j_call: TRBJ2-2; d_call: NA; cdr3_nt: TGCGCCAGCAGCCCCTACGCCGGACACCCCGCGAACACCGGGGAGCTGTTTTTT; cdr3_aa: CASSPYAGHPANTGELFF
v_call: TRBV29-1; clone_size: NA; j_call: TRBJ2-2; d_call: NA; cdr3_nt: TGCAGCGTTGTGTGGGGCGGCGACACCGGGGAGCTGTTTTTT; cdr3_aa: CSVVWGGDTGELFF
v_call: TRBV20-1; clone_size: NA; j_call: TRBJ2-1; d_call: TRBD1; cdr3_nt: TGCAGTGCACAGGGGTACAATGAGCAGTTCTTC; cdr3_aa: CSAQGYNEQFF
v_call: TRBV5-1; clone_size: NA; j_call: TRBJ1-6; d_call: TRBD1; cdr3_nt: TGCGCCAGCAGCTTGGGACAGGGGGTTTCCTATAATTCACCCCTCCACTTT; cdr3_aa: CASSLGQGVSYNSPLHF
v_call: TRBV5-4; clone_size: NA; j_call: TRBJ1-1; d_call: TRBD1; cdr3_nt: TGTGCCAGCAGCTTGGCGCAGGGGGCGCTCGGAACTGAAGCTTTCTTT; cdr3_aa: CASSLAQGALGTEAFF
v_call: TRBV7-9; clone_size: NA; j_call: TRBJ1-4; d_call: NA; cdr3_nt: TGTGCCAGCAGCTTTGCGCAGGGTGGTGAAAAACTGTTTTTT; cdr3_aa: CASSFAQGGEKLFF
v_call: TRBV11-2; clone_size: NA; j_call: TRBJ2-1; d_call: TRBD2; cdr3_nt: TGTGCCAGCAGCCCTACTAGCGGGGCCTACAATGAGCAGTTCTTC; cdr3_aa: CASSPTSGAYNEQFF
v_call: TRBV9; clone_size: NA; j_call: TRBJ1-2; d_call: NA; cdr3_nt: TGTGCCAGCAGCGTAGCGCCTCAGACAGCTCACTATGGCTACACCTTC; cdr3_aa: CASSVAPQTAHYGYTF
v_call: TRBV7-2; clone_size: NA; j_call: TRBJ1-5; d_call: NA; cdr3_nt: TGTGCCAGCGGGGGGGGTAGCAATCAGCCCCAGCATTTT; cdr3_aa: CASGGGSNQPQHF
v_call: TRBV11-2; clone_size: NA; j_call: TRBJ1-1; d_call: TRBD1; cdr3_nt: TGTGCCAGCAGCGCCCCCAGGGGGTGGAACACTGAAGCTTTCTTT; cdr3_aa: CASSAPRGWNTEAFF
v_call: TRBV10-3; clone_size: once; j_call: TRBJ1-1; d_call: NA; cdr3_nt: TGTGCCATCAGTGAGCCGACAGATAGCACTGAAGCTTTCTTT; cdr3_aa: CAISEPTDSTEAFF
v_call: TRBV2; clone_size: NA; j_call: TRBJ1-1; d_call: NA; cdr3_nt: TGTGCCAGCAGTGATTCCAGGGGCACTGAAGCTTTCTTT; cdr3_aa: CASSDSRGTEAFF
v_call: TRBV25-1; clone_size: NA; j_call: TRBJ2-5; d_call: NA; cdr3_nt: TGTGCCAGCAGTGACCCTAGGGAGACGTCAGGCGAGACCCAGTACTTC; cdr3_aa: CASSDPRETSGETQYF
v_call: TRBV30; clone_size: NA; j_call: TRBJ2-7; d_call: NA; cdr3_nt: TGTGCCTGGCAGGGAAACGGTTACGAGCAGTACTTC; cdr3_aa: CAWQGNGYEQYF
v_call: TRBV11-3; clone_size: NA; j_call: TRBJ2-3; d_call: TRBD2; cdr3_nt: TGTGCCAGCAGCGTCGGGAGCGGGGGGTCTGGGGGGACGCAGTATTTT; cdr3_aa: CASSVGSGGSGGTQYF
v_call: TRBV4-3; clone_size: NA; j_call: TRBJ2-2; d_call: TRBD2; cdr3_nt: TGCGCCAGCAGCCAATTCGGGCTAGCGGGGGGGCCTTCCGACACCGGGGAGCTGTTTTTT; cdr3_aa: CASSQFGLAGGPSDTGELFF
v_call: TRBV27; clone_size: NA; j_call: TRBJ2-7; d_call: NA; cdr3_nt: TGTGCCAGCAGTTTGGGGCAGGGTGCCCACGAGCAGTACTTC; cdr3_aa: CASSLGQGAHEQYF
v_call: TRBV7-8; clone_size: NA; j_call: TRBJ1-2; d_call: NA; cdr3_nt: TGTGCCAGCAGCTTAGCGCCAGGGGTGAAAGGCTACACCTTC; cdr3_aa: CASSLAPGVKGYTF